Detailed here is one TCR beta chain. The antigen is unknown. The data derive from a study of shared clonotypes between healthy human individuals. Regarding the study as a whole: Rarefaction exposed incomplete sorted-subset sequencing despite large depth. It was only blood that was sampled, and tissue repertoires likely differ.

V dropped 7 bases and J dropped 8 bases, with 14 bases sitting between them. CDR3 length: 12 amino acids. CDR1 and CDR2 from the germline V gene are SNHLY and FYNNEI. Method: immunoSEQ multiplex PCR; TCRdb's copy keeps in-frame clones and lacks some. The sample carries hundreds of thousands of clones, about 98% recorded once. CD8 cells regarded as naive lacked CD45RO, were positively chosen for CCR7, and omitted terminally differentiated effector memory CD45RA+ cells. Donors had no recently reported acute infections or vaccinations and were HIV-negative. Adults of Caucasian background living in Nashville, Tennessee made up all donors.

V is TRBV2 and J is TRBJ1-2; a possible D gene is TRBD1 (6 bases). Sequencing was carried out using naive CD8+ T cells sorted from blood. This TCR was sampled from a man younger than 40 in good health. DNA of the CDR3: TGTGCCAGCACCGGGACAACGTACGGCTACACCTTC. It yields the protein CASTGTTYGYTF.